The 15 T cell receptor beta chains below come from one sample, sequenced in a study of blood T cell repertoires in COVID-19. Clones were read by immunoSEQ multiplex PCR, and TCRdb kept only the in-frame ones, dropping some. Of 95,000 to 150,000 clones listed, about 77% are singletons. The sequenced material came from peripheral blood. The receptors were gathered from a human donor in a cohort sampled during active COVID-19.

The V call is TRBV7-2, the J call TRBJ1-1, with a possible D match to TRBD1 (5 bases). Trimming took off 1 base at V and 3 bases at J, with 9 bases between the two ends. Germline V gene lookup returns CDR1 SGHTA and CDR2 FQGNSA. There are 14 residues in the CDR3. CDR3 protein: CASSLVSGYTEAFF. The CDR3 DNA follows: TGTGCCAGCAGCTTAGTATCAGGGTACACTGAAGCTTTCTTT.

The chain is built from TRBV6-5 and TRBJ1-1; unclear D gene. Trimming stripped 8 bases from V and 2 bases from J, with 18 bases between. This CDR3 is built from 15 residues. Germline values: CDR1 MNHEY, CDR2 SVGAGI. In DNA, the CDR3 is TGTGCCAGCGCTCCGGCGTGGGCAGATAACACTGAAGCTTTCTTT. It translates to CASAPAWADNTEAFF.

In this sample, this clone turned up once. CDR3 coding DNA: TGTGCCAGCAGCTTAGGAGGGACAGCACGGACTGAAGCTTTCTTT. Protein sequence: CASSLGGTARTEAFF. The genes are TRBV7-2 and TRBJ1-1; 7 positions agree with TRBD1. J gave up 5 bases and V 1 base, and 7 bases lay outside the gene matches. This CDR3 region has 15 residues. CDR1 is SGHTA and CDR2 is FQGNSA in the germline V gene.

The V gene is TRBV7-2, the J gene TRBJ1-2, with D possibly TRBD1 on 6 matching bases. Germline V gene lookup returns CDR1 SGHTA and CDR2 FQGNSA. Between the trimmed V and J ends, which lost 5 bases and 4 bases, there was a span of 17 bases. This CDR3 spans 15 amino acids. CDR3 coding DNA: TGTGCCAGCAGCGAAAAGACAGGACCCTTCTATGGCTACACCTTC. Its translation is CASSEKTGPFYGYTF. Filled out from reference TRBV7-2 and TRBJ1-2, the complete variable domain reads GAGVSQSPSNKVTEKGKDVELRCDPISGHTALYWYRQSLGQGLEFLIYFQGNSAPDKSGLPSDRFSAERTGGSVSTLTIQRTQQEDSAVYLCASSEKTGPFYGYTFGSGTRLTVV.

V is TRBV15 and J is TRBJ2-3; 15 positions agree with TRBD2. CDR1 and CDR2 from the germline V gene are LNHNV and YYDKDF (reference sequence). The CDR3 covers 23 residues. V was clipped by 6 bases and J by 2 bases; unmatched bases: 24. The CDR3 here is CATSRTGVFTGTSGGPATDTQYF. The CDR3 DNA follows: TGTGCCACCAGTCGGACAGGCGTTTTCACCGGGACTAGCGGGGGGCCGGCCACAGATACGCAGTATTTT.

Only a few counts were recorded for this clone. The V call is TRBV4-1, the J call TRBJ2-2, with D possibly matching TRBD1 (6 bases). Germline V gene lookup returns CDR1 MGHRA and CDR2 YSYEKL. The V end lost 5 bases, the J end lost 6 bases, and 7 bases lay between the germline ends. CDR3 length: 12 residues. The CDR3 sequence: CASSSGAGELFF. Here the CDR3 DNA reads TGCGCCAGCAGCTCAGGGGCCGGGGAGCTGTTTTTT.

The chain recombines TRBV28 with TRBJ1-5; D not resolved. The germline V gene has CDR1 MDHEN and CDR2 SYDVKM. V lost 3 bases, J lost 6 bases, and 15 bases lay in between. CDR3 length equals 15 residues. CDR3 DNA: TGTGCCAGCAGTTTTTCGGGATATAGCGGTCAGCCCCAGCATTTT. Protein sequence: CASSFSGYSGQPQHF.

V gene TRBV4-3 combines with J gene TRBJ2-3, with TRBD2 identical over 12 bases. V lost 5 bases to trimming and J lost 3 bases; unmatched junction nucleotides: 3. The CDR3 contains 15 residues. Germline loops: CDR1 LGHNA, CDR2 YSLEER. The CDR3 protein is CASSSTSGGTDTQYF. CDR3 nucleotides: TGCGCCAGCAGCTCGACTAGCGGGGGAACAGATACGCAGTATTTT.

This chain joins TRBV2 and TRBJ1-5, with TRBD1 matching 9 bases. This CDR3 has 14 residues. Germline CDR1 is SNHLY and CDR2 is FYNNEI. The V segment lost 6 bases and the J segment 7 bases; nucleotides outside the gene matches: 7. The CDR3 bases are TGTGCCAGCAGCCGGACAGGGGAGTTCCAGCCCCAGCATTTT. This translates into CASSRTGEFQPQHF.

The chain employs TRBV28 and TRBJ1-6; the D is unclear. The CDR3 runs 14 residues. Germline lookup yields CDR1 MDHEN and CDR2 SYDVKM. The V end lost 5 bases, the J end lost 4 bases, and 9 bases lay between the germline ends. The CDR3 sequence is CASSRDNYNSPLHF. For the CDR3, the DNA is TGTGCCAGCAGTCGCGATAATTATAATTCACCCCTCCACTTT.

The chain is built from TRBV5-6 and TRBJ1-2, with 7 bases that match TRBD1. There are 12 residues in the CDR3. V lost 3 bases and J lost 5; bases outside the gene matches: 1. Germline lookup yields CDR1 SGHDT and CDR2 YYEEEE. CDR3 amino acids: CASSSRGYGYTF. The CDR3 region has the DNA TGTGCCAGCAGCTCCAGGGGGTATGGCTACACCTTC.

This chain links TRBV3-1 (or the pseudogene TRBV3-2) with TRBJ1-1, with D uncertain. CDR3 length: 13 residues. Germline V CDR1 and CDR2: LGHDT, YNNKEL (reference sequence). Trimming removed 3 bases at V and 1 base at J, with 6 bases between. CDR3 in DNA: TGTGCCAGCAGCCATTCAAAGAACACTGAAGCTTTCTTT. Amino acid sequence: CASSHSKNTEAFF.

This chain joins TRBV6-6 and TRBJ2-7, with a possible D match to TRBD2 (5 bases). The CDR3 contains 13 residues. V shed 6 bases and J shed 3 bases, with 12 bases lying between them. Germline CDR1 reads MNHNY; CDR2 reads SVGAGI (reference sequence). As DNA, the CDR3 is TGTGCCAGCAGGCATCGGGGTAACTACGAGCAGTACTTC. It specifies CASRHRGNYEQYF.

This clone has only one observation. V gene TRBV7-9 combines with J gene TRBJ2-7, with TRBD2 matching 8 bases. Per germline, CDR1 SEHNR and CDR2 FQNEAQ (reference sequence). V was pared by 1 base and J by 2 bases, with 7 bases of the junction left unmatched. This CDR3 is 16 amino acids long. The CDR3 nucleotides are TGTGCCAGCAGCTTAGTTACGGGGGGGCCTCCCTACGAGCAGTACTTC. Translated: CASSLVTGGPPYEQYF.

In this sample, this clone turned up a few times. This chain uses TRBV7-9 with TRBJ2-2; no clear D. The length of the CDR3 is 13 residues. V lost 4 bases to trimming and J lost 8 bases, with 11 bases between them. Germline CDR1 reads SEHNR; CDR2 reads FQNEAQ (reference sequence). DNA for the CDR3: TGTGCCAGCAGCTGGATGGGCATGGGGGAGCTGTTTTTT. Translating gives CASSWMGMGELFF.